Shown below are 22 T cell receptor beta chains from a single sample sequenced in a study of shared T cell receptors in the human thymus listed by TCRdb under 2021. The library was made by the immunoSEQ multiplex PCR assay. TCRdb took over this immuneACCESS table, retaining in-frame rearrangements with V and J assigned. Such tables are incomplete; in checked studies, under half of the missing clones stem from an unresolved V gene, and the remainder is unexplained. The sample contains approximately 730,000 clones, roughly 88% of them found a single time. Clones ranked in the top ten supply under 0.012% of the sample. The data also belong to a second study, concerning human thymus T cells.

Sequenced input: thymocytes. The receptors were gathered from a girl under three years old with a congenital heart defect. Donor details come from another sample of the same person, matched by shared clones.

The CDR3 sequence is CASSQTSNRVRGDNTEAFF. The CDR3 nucleotides are TGCGCCAGCAGCCAAACATCGAACAGGGTAAGAGGGGATAACACTGAAGCTTTCTTT. The chain recombines TRBV4-1 with TRBJ1-1, with D possibly being TRBD1 (6 bases). Trimming stripped 2 bases from V and 2 bases from J, with 24 bases between. The germline gives CDR1 MGHRA, CDR2 YSYEKL. CDR3 length: 19 amino acids.

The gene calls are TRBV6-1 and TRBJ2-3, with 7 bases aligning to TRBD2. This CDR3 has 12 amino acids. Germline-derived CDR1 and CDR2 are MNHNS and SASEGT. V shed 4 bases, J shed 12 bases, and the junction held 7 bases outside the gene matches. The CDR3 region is CASSVRGTTQYF. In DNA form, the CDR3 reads TGTGCCAGCAGTGTTCGGGGGACTACCCAGTATTTT.

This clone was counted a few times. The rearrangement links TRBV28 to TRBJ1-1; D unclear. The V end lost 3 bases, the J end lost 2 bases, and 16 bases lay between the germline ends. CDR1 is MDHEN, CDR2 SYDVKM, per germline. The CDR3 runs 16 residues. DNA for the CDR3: TGTGCCAGCAGTTTTCCCTCGAGCGCTAGAAACACTGAAGCTTTCTTT. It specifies CASSFPSSARNTEAFF.

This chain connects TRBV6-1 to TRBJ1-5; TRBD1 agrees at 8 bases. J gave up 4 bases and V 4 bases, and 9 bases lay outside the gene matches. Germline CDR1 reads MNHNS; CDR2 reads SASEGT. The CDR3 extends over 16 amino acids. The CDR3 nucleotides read TGTGCCAGCAGTGGATTTTTGGGACAGGAAAATCAGCCCCAGCATTTT. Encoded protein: CASSGFLGQENQPQHF.

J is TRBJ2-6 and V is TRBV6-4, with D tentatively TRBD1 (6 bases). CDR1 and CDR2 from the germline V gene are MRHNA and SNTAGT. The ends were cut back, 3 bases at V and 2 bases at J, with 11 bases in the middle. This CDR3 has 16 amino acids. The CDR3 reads CASSESPGAGANVLTF. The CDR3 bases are TGTGCCAGCAGTGAGTCGCCAGGGGCTGGGGCCAACGTCCTGACTTTC.

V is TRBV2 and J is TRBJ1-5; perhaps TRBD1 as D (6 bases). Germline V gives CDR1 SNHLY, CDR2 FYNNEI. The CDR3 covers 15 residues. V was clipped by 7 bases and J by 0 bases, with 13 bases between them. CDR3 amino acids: CASTPEGVSNQPQHF. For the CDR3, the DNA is TGTGCCAGCACCCCAGAGGGGGTTAGCAATCAGCCCCAGCATTTT.

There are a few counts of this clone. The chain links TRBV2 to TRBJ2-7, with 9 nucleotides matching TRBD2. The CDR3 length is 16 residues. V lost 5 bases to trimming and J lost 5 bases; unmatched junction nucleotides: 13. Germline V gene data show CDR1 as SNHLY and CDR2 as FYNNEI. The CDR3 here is CASSSSGGRLVDEQYF. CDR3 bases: TGTGCCAGCAGTAGTAGCGGGGGTAGGTTGGTTGACGAGCAGTACTTC. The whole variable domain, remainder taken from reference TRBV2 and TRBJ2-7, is EPEVTQTPSHQVTQMGQEVILRCVPISNHLYFYWYRQILGQKVEFLVSFYNNEISEKSEIFDDQFSVERPDGSNFTLKIRSTKLEDSAMYFCASSSSGGRLVDEQYFGPGTRLTVT.

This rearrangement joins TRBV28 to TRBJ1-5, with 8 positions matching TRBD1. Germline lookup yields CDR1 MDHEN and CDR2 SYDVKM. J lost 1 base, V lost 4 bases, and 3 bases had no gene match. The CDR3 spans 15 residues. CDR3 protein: CASSWTGQSNQPQHF. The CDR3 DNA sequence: TGTGCCAGCAGTTGGACAGGGCAGAGCAATCAGCCCCAGCATTTT.

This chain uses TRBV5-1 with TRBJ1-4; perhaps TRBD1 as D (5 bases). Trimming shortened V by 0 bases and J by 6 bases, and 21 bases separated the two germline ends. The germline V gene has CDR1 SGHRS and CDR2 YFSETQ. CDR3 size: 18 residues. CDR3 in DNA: TGCGCCAGCAGCTTGGCCGATCCAGGGCGGTACCCATATGAAAAACTGTTTTTT. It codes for CASSLADPGRYPYEKLFF.

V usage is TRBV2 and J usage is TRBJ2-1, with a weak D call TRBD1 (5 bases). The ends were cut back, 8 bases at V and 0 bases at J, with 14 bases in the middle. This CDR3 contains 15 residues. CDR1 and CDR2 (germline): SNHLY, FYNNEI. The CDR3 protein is CASLQGVGSYNEQFF. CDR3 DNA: TGTGCCAGCTTACAAGGGGTTGGCTCCTACAATGAGCAGTTCTTC.

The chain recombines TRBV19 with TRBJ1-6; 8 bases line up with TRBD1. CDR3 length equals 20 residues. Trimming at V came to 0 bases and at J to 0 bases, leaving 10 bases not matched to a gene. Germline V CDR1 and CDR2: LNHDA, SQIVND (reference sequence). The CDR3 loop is CASSIDPRGPNTSYNSPLHF. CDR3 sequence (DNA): TGTGCCAGTAGTATAGACCCCAGGGGGCCAAACACCTCCTATAATTCACCCCTCCACTTT.

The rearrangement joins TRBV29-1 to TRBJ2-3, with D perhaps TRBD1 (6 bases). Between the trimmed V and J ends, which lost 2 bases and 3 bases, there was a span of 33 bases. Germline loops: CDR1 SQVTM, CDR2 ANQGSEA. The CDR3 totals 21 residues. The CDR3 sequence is CSVEPSPTPGVGASGTDTQYF. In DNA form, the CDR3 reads TGCAGCGTTGAACCATCCCCAACCCCAGGGGTAGGAGCCTCGGGGACAGATACGCAGTATTTT.

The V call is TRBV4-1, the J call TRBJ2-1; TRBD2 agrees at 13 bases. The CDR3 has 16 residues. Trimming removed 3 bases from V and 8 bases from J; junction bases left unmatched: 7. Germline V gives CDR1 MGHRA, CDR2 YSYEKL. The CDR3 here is CASSQVLAGGLDEQFF. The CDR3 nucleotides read TGCGCCAGCAGCCAGGTACTAGCGGGGGGGCTAGATGAGCAGTTCTTC.

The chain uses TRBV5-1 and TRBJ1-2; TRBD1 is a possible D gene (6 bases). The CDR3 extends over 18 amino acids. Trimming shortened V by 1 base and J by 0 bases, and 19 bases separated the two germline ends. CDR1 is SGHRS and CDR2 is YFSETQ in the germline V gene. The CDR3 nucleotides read TGCGCCAGCAGCTTGCTACAGGGTCGGGATAGCGCTAACTATGGCTACACCTTC. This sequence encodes CASSLLQGRDSANYGYTF. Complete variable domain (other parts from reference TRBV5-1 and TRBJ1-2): KAGVTQTPRYLIKTRGQQVTLSCSPISGHRSVSWYQQTPGQGLQFLFEYFSETQRNKGNFPGRFSGRQFSNSRSEMNVSTLELGDSALYLCASSLLQGRDSANYGYTFGSGTRLTVV.

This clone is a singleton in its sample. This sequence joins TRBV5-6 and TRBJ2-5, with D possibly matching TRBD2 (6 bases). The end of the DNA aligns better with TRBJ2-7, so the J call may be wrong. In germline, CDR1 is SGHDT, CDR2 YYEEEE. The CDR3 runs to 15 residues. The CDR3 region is CASSLDVSGESEQYF. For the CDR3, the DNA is TGTGCCAGCAGCTTGGATGTTTCGGGGGAAAGCGAGCAGTACTTC.

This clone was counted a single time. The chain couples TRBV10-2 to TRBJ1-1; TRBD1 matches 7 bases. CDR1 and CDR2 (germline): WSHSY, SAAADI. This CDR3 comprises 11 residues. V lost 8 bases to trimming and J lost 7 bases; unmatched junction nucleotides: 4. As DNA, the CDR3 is TGCGCCAGCTATCGGACAGGTGAAGCTTTCTTT. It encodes CASYRTGEAFF.

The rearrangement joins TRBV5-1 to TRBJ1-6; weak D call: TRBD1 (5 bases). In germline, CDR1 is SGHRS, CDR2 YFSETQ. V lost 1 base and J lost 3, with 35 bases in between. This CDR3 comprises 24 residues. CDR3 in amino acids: CASSLFLLDQRGKGDSYYNSPLHF. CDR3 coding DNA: TGCGCCAGCAGCTTGTTTCTTTTGGATCAACGAGGCAAAGGGGATTCCTACTATAATTCACCCCTCCACTTT.

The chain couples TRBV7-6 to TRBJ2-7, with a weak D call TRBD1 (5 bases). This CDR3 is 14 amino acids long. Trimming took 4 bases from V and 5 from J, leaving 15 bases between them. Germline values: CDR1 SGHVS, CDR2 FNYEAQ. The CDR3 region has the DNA TGTGCCAGCAGCTCAACCTCAGGGTTCCACGAGCAGTACTTC. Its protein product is CASSSTSGFHEQYF.

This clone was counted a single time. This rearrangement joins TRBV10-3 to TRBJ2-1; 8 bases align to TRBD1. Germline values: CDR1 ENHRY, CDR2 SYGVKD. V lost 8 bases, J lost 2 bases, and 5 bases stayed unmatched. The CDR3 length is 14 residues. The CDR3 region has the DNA TGTGCCATCGCCGGGACAGGCACCTACAATGAGCAGTTCTTC. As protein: CAIAGTGTYNEQFF.

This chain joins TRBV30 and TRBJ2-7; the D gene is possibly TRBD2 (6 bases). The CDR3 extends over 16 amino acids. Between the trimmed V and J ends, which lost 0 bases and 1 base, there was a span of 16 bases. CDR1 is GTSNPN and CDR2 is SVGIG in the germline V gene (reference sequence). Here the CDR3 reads CAWSVWRGPLSYEQYF. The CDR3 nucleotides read TGTGCCTGGAGTGTATGGAGGGGACCTTTATCCTACGAGCAGTACTTC.

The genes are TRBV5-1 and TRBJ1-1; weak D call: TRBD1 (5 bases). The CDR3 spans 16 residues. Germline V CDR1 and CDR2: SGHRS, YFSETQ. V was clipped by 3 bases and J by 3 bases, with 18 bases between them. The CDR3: CASSWARGRWDTEAFF. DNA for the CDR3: TGCGCCAGCAGCTGGGCCCGGGGGAGATGGGACACTGAAGCTTTCTTT. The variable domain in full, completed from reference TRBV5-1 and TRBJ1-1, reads KAGVTQTPRYLIKTRGQQVTLSCSPISGHRSVSWYQQTPGQGLQFLFEYFSETQRNKGNFPGRFSGRQFSNSRSEMNVSTLELGDSALYLCASSWARGRWDTEAFFGQGTRLTVV.

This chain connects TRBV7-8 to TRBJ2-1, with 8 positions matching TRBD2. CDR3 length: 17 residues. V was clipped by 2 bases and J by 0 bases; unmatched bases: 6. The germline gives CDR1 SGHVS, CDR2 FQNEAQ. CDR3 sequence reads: CASSLWLAGSSYNEQFF. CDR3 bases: TGTGCCAGCAGCTTATGGCTAGCGGGTAGCTCCTACAATGAGCAGTTCTTC.